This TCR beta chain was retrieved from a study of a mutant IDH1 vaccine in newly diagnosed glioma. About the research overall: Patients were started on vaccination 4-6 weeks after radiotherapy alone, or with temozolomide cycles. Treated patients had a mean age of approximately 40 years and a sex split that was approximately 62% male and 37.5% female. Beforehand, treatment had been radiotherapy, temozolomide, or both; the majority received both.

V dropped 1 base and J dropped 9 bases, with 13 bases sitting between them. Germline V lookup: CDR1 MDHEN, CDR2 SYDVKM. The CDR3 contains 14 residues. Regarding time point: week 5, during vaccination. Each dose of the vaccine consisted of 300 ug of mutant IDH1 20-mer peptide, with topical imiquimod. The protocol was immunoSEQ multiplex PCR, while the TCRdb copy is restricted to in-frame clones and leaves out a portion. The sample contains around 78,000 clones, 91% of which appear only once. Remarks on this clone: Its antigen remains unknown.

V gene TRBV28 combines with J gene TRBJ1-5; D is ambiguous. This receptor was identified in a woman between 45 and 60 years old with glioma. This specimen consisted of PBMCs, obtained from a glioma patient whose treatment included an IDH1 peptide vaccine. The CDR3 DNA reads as TGTGCCAGCAGTTTATTCGAAGGCCGGAGGCCCCAGCATTTT. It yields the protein CASSLFEGRRPQHF.